The clone carrying this TCR beta chain turned up a few times. The antigen is not known. This specimen belongs to a study of regulatory T cells in long-lasting Graves disease. About the research overall: Graves' patients diagnosed newly had used antithyroid drugs under 3 months. Overall study results and limits: The study found TRBV28, TRBJ1-2 and TRBJ2-5 favored in persistent disease.

Noted time point: newly diagnosed GD, antithyroid drugs for less than 3 months. Construction of the TCR library relied on RNA isolated from PBMCs. Arm-PCR of CDR3 regions with iRepertoire HTBI primers generated TCR beta libraries. TCRdb reprocessed the multiplex PCR reads with MiXCR, giving one entry per CDR3 protein. The sample consists of about 620,000 distinct CDR3 sequences, 15% to 20% of them appearing once. This CDR3 region has 16 residues. V lost 6 bases to trimming and J lost 4 bases, with 19 bases between them. CDR1 is LNHDA, CDR2 SQIVND, per germline (reference sequence). A further study also used this sample, focusing on T cells in Graves' hyperthyroidism and ophthalmopathy. That work states: Initially, a first-round RT-PCR of the TCR CDR3 employed the HTBI primer set.

The chain joins TRBV19 to TRBJ1-5, with TRBD1 as a possible D gene (5 bases). The TCR was taken from a woman aged 25 to 39 with Graves disease. This specimen was peripheral blood mononuclear cells (PBMCs), taken at new diagnosis, from a patient treated with antithyroid drugs. For the CDR3, the DNA is TGTGCCAGTAGGAAGGGACCGCTTGAATGGAATCAGCCCCAGCATTTT. Encoded protein: CASRKGPLEWNQPQHF.